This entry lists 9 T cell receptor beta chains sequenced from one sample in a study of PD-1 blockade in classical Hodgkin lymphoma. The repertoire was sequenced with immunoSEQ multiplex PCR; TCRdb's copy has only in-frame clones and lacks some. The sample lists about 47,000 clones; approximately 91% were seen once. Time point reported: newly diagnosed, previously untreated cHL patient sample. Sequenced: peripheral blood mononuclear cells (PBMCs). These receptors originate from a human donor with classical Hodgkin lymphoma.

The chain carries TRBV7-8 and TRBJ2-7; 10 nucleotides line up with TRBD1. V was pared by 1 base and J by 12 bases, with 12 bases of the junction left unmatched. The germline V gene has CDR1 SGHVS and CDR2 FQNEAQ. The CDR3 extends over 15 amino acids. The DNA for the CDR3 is TGTGCCAGCAGCTTAGGTTCCGGGACAGGGGTCCTCCGGTACGTC. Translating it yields CASSLGSGTGVLRYV.

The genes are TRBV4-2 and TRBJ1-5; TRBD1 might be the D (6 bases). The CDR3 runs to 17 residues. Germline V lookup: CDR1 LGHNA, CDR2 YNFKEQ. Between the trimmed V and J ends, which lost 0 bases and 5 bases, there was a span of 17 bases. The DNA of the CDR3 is TGTGCCAGCAGCCAAGATATGACAGGCCAACCTGATCAGCCCCAGCATTTT. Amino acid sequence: CASSQDMTGQPDQPQHF.

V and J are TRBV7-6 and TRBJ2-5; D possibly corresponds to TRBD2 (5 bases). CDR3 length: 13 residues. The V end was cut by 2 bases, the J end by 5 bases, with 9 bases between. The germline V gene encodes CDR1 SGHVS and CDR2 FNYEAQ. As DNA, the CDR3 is TGTGCCAGCAGCTTATCCCGAGGGGAGACCCAGTACTTC. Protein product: CASSLSRGETQYF.

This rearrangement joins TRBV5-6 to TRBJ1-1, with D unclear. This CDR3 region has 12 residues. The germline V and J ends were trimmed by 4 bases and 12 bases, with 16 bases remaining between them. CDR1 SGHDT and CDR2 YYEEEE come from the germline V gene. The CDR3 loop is CASSPDSPSPFF. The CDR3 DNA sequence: TGTGCCAGCAGCCCCGATTCGCCTTCACCTTTCTTT.

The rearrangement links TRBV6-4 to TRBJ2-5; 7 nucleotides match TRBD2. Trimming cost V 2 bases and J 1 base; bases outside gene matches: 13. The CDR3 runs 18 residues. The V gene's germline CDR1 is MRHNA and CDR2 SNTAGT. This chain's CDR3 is CASSDASSGGRAQETQYF. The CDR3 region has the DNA TGTGCCAGCAGTGACGCCTCCTCTGGGGGGAGGGCCCAAGAGACCCAGTACTTC.

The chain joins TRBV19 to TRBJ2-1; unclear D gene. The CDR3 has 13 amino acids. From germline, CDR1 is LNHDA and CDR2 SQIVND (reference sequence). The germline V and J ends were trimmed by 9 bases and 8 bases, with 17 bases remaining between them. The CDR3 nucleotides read TGTGCCAGCCGCCAGTGGGGTACGGATGAGCAGTTCTTC. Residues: CASRQWGTDEQFF. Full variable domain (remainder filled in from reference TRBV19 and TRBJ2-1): DGGITQSPKYLFRKEGQNVTLSCEQNLNHDAMYWYRQDPGQGLRLIYYSQIVNDFQKGDIAEGYSVSREKKESFPLTVTSAQKNPTAFYLCASRQWGTDEQFFGPGTRLTVL.

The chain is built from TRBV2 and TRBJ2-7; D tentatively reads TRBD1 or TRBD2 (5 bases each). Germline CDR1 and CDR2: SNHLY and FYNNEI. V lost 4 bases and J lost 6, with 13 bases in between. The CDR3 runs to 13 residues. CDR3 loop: CASSGGISGEQYF. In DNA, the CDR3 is TGTGCCAGCAGTGGGGGGATTTCGGGCGAGCAGTACTTC.

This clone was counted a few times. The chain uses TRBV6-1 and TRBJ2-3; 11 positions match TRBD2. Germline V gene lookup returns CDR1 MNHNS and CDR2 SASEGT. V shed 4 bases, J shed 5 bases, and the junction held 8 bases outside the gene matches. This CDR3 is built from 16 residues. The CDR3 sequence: CASSVILAGDGDTQYF. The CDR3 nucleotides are TGTGCCAGCAGTGTTATACTAGCGGGAGACGGAGATACGCAGTATTTT.

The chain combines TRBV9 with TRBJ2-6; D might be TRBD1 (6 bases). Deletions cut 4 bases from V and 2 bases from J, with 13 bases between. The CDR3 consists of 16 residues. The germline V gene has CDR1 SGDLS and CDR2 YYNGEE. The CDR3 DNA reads TGTGCCAGCAGCCCTGGGTCAGGGGCTGGGGCCAACGTCCTGACTTTC. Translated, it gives CASSPGSGAGANVLTF.